In this sample, the clone carrying this T cell receptor beta chain turned up a few times. The sample originates from a study of blood T cell repertoires in COVID-19. In the study overall: Acute and convalescent COVID-19 samples came from the United States, Italy and Spain. PBMCs, B-cell-depleted T cells, or T cells provided the cDNA or gDNA that made up the material.

This CDR3 has 13 residues. CDR1 SGHTA and CDR2 FQGNSA come from the germline V gene. V was cut by 6 bases and J by 4 bases, with 12 bases left in between. Original analysis: Quantification of nucleated cells was approximated via reference gene primer amplification. The protocol was immunoSEQ multiplex PCR, while the TCRdb copy is restricted to in-frame clones and leaves out a portion. That table supplies the V and J calls and clone size; D and trimming were determined from the DNA. Of about 100,000 clones listed, around 90% are singletons. This sequence was found in a man in his forties or fifties with active COVID-19. The V gene is TRBV7-2, the J gene TRBJ1-2; TRBD1 is a possible D gene (6 bases). Sequences were obtained from peripheral blood. CDR3 region: CASSLQGTYGYTF. The CDR3 DNA reads as TGTGCCAGCAGTCTGCAGGGGACCTATGGCTACACCTTC.